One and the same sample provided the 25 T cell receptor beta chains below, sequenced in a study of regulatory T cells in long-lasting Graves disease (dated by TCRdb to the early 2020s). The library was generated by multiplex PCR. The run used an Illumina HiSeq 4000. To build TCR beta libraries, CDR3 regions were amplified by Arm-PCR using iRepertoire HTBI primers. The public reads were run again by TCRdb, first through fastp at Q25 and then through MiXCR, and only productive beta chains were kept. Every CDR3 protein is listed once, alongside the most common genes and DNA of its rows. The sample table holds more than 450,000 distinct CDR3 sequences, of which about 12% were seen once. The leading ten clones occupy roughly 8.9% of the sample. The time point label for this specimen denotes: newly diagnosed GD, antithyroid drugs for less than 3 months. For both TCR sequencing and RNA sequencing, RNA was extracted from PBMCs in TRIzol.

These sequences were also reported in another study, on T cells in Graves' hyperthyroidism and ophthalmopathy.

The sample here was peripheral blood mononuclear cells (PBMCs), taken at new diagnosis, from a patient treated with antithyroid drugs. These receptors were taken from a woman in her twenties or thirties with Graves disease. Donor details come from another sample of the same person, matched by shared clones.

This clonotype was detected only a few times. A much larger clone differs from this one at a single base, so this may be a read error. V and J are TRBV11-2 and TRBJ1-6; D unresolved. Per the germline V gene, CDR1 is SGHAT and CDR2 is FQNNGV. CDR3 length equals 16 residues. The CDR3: CASSLSLSSYNPPLHF. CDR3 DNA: TGTGCCAGCAGCTTATCCTTGAGCTCCTATAATCCACCCCTCCACTTT.

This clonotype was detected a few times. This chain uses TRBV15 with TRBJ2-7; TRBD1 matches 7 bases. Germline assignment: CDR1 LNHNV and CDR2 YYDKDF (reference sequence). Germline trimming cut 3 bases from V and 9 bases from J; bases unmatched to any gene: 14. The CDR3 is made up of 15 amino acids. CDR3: CATSRGDSRPLRQYF. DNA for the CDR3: TGTGCCACCAGCAGGGGGGACAGTCGCCCCCTACGGCAGTACTTC.

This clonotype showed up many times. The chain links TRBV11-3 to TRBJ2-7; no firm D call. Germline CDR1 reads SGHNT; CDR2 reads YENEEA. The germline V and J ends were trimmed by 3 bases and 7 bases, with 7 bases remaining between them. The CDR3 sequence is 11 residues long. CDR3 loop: CASSFGWEQYF. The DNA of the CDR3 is TGTGCCAGCAGCTTCGGGTGGGAGCAGTACTTC.

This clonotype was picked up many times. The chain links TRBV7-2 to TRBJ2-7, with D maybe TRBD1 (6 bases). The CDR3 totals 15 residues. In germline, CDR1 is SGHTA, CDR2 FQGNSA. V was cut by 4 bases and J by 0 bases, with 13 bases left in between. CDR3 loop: CASSSSGTLSYEQYF. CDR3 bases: TGTGCCAGCAGCTCCTCCGGGACACTCTCCTACGAGCAGTACTTC.

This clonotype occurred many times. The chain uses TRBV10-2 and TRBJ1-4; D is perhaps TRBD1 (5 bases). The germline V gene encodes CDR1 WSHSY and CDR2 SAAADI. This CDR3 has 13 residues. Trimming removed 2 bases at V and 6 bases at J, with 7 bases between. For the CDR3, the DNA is TGCGCCAGCAGTGAGAGAGGGGATGAAAAACTGTTTTTT. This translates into CASSERGDEKLFF.

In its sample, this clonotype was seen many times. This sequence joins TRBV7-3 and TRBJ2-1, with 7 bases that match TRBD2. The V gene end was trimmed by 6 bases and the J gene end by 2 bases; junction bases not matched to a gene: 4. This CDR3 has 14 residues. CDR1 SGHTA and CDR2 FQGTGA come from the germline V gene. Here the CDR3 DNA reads TGTGCCAGCAGTAGCGGGCACACCTACAATGAGCAGTTCTTC. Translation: CASSSGHTYNEQFF.

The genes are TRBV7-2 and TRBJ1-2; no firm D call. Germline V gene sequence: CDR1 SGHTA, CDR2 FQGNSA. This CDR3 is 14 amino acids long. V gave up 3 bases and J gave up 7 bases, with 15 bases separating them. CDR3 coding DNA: TGTGCCAGCAGCTTCGGCTCGGTAATAGGTGGCTACACCTTC. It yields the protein CASSFGSVIGGYTF.

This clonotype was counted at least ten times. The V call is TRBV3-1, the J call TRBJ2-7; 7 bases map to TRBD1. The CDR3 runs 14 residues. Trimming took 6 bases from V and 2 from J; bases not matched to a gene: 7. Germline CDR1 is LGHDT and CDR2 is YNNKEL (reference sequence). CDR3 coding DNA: TGTGCCAGCAGTGCGGACAGGAAGACCTACGAGCAGTACTTC. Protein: CASSADRKTYEQYF.

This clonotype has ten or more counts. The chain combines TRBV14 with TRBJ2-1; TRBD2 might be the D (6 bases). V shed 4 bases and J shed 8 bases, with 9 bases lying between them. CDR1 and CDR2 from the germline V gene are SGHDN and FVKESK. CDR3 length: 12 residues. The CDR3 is CASSPTSYEQFF. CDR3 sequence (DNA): TGTGCCAGCAGCCCGACTAGTTATGAGCAGTTCTTC.

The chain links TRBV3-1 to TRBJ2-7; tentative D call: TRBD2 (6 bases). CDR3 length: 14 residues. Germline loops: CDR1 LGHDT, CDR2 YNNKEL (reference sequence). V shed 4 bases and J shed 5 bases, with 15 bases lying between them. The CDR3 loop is CASSLDGRRNEQYF. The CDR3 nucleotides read TGTGCCAGCAGCCTGGACGGGAGAAGGAACGAGCAGTACTTC.

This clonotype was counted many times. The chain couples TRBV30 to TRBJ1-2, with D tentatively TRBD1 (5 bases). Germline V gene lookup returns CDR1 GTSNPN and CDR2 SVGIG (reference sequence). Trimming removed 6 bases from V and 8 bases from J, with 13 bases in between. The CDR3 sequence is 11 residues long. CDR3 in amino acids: CACSQGDGYTF. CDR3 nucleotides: TGTGCCTGCAGTCAGGGCGACGGCTACACCTTC.

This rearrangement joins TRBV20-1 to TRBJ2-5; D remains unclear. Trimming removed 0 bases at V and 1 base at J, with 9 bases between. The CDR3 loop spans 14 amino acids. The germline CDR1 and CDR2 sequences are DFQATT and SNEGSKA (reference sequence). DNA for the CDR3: TGCAGTGCTAGAGATGTAAGGGTCCAAGAGACCCAGTACTTC. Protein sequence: CSARDVRVQETQYF.

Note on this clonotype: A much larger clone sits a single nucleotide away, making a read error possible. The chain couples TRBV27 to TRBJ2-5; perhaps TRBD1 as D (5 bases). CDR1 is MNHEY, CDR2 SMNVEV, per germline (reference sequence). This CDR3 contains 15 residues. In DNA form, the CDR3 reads TGTGCCGGCAGTTTATCCGCCGACAGAAAAGAGATCCAGTACTTC. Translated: CAGSLSADRKEIQYF.

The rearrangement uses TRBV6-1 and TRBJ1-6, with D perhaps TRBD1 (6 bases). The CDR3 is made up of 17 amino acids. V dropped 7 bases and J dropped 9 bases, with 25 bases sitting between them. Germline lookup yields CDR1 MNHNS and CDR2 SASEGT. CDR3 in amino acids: CASNTVGTGFHTSPLHF. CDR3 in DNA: TGTGCCAGCAATACCGTAGGAACAGGGTTTCATACTTCACCCCTCCACTTT.

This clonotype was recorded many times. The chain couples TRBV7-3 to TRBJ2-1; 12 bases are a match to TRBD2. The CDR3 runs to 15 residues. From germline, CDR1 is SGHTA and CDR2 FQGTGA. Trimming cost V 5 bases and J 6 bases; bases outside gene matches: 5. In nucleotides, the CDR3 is TGTGCCAGCAGCGTACGGGGACTAGCGGGCAATGAGCAGTTCTTC. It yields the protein CASSVRGLAGNEQFF. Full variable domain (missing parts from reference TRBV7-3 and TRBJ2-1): GAGVSQTPSNKVTEKGKYVELRCDPISGHTALYWYRQSLGQGPEFLIYFQGTGAADDSGLPNDRFFAVRPEGSVSTLKIQRTERGDSAVYLCASSVRGLAGNEQFFGPGTRLTVL.

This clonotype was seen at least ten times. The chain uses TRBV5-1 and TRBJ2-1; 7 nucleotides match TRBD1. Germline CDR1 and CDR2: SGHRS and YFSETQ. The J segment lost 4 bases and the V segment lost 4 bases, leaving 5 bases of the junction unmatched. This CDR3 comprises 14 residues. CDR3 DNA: TGCGCCAGCAGCCCACCACAGGGGTACAATGAGCAGTTCTTC. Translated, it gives CASSPPQGYNEQFF.

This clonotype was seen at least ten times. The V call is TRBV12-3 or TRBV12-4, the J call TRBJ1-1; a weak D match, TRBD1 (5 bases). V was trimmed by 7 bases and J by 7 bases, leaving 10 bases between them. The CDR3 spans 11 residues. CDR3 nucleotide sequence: TGTGCCAGCATTCAGGGTAGTGAAGCTTTCTTT. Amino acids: CASIQGSEAFF.

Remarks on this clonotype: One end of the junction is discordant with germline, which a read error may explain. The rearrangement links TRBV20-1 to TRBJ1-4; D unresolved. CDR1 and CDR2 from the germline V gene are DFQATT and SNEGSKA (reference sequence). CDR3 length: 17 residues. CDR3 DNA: TGCAGTGCTGGAGATCTCCCGCGACTGGCAACTAATGAAAAACTGTTTTTC. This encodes CSAGDLPRLATNEKLFF.

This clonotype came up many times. The CDR3 coding sequence is TGTGCCAGTAGCCTAGGGACTGTCGAGTTAGCTAACTATGGCTACACCTTC. As protein: CASSLGTVELANYGYTF. The J gene is TRBJ1-2, the V gene TRBV19; D possibly corresponds to TRBD1 (5 bases). V was pared by 6 bases and J by 0 bases, with 20 bases between. This CDR3 comprises 17 residues. Per the germline V gene, CDR1 is LNHDA and CDR2 is SQIVND (reference sequence).

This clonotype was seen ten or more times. CDR3 bases: TGTGCCACCAGCCCTAGCGGGAGGGGGTACAATGAGCAGTTCTTC. This encodes CATSPSGRGYNEQFF. The chain couples TRBV24-1 to TRBJ2-1; TRBD2 matches 12 bases. From germline, CDR1 is KGHDR and CDR2 SFDVKD. The trim removed 7 bases at V and 4 bases at J, leaving 4 bases unmatched. The CDR3 totals 15 residues.

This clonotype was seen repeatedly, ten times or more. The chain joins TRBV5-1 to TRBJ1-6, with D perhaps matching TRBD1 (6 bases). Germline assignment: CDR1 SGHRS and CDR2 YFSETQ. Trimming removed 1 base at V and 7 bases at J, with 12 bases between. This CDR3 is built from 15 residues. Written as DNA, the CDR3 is TGCGCCAGCAGCTTGCTCGCAGGGGACAATTCACCCCTCCACTTT. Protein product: CASSLLAGDNSPLHF.

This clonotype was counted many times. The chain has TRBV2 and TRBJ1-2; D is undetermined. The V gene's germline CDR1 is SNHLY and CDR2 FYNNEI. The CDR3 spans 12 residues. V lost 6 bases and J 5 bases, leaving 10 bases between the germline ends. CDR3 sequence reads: CASSYRDYGYTF. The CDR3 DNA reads TGTGCCAGCAGCTACAGAGATTATGGCTACACCTTC.

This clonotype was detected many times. The CDR3 DNA is TGTGCCAGCAGCACTAGCGGGGAACGGACCTACGAGCAGTACTTC. Encoded protein: CASSTSGERTYEQYF. The rearrangement joins TRBV9 to TRBJ2-7; TRBD2 matches at 10 bases. From germline, CDR1 is SGDLS and CDR2 YYNGEE. V gave up 4 bases and J gave up 2 bases; unmatched junction bases: 6. The length of the CDR3 is 15 residues.

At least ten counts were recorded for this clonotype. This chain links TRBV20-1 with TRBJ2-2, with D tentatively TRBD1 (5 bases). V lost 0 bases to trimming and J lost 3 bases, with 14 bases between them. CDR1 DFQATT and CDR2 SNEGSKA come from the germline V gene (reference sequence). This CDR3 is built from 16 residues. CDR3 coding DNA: TGCAGTGCTAGAGATACGCGGCAGGGCGACACCGGGGAGCTGTTTTTT. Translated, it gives CSARDTRQGDTGELFF.

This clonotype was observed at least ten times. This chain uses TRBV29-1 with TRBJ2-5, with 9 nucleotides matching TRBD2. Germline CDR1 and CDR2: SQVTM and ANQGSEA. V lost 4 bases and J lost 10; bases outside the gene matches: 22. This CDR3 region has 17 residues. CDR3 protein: CSVGKREVKTKWWSQYF. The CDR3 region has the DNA TGCAGCGTTGGCAAGCGGGAGGTAAAGACCAAGTGGTGGAGCCAGTACTTC.